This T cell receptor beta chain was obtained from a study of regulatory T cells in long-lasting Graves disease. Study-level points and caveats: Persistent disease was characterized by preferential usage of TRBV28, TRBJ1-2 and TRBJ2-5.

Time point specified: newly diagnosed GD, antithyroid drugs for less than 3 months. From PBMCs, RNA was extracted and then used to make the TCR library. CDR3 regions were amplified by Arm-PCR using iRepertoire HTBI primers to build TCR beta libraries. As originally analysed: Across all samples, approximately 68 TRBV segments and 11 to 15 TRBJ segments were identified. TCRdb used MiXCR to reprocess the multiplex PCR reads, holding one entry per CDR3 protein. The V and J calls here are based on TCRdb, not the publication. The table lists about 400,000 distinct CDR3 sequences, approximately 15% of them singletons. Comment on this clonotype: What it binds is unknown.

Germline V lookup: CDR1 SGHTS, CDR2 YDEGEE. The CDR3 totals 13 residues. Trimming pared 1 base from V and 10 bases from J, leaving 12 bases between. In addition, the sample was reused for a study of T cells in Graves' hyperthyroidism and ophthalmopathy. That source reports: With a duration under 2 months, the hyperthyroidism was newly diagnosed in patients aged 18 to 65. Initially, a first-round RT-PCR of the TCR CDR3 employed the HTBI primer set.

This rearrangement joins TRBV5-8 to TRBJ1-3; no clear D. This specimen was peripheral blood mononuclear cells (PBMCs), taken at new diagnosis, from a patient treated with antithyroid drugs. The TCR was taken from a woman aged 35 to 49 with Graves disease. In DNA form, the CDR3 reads TGTGCCAGCAGCTTGTCCGCTGTAAATACCATATATTTT. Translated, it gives CASSLSAVNTIYF.